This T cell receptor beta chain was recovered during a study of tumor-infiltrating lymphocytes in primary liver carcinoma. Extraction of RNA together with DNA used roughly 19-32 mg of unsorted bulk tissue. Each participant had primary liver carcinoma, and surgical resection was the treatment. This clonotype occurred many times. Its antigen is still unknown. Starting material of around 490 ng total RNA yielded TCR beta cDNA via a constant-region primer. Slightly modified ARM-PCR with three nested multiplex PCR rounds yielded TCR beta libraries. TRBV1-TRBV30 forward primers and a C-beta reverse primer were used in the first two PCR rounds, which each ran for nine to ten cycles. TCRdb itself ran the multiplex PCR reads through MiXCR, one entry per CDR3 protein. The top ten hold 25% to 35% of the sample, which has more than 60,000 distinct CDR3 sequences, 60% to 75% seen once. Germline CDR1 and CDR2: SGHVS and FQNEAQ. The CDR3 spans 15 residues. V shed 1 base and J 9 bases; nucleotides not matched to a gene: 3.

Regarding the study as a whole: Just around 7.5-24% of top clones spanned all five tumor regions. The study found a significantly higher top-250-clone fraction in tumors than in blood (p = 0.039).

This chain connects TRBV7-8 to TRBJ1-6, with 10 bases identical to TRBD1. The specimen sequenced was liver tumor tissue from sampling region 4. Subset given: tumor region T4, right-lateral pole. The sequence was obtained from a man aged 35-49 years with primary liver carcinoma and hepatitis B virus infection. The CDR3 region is CASSLGGQGSSPLHF. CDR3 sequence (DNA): TGTGCCAGCAGCTTAGGGGGACAGGGGAGTTCACCCCTCCACTTT.